Presented here are 21 T cell receptor beta chains from one specimen sequenced in a study of CD8+ T cells in alopecia areata. RNA was isolated and reverse transcribed to cDNA, the sequencing template. Sequencing was performed with immunoSEQ multiplex PCR; in TCRdb, only in-frame clones are kept and a portion is missing. The sample lists about 180,000 clones; 53% were seen once. This sample's treatment: oral pan-JAK inhibitor, 5-10 mg twice daily. The input for sequencing was CD8+ T cells sorted from blood, taken at week 24, from a patient treated with tofacitinib. The receptors come from a human donor with alopecia areata.

This clone was detected a few times. This chain uses TRBV29-1 with TRBJ2-7; D might be TRBD1 (6 bases). CDR1 and CDR2 (germline): SQVTM, ANQGSEA. This CDR3 is built from 12 residues. V was cut by 2 bases and J by 3 bases, with 8 bases left in between. CDR3 amino acids: CSVESGDYEQYF. DNA of the CDR3: TGCAGCGTTGAATCAGGGGACTACGAGCAGTACTTC.

The sample holds a few counts of this clone. The gene calls are TRBV6-1 and TRBJ2-3; D is uncertain. The CDR3 is 11 amino acids. From germline, CDR1 is MNHNS and CDR2 SASEGT. Trimming cost V 10 bases and J 2 bases, with 7 bases left between them. CDR3 DNA: TGTGCCATCACTGACACAGATACGCAGTATTTT. This gives the protein CAITDTDTQYF.

CDR3 sequence: CASTEAGGLGETQYF. The CDR3 DNA reads TGTGCCAGCACGGAAGCGGGGGGTTTAGGAGAGACCCAGTACTTC. The chain uses TRBV2 and TRBJ2-5; TRBD2 agrees at 9 bases. CDR1 is SNHLY, CDR2 FYNNEI, per germline. The J segment lost 4 bases and the V segment lost 7 bases, leaving 10 bases of the junction unmatched. The CDR3 contains 15 residues.

The chain recombines TRBV19 with TRBJ1-1; 7 bases agree with TRBD1. This CDR3 region has 13 residues. The ends lost 5 bases at V and 4 bases at J; junction bases unmatched: 4. Germline V gives CDR1 LNHDA, CDR2 SQIVND (reference sequence). The CDR3: CASSPGTATEAFF. DNA of the CDR3: TGTGCCAGTAGTCCCGGGACAGCCACTGAAGCTTTCTTT.

This clone was seen a single time. This chain uses TRBV27 with TRBJ2-6; possibly TRBD1 for D (5 bases). The CDR3 covers 16 residues. V dropped 10 bases and J dropped 2 bases, with 18 bases sitting between them. Germline CDR1 is MNHEY and CDR2 is SMNVEV (reference sequence). Here the CDR3 reads CATLFTGATGANVLTF. CDR3 coding DNA: TGTGCCACCCTATTCACAGGAGCTACTGGGGCCAACGTCCTGACTTTC.

Only a few counts were recorded for this clone. V is TRBV6-1 and J is TRBJ2-1; 11 positions agree with TRBD2. Germline V gives CDR1 MNHNS, CDR2 SASEGT. Losses at the gene ends were 2 bases for V and 7 bases for J; bases not matched to a gene: 4. The CDR3 is 15 amino acids. CDR3 sequence: CASSEIAGGSNEQFF. The CDR3 DNA reads TGTGCCAGCAGTGAAATAGCGGGGGGGTCGAATGAGCAGTTCTTC.

The chain has TRBV30 and TRBJ1-4; possibly TRBD1 for D (5 bases). V was pared by 0 bases and J by 7 bases, with 12 bases between. Germline V gene lookup returns CDR1 GTSNPN and CDR2 SVGIG (reference sequence). The CDR3 extends over 14 amino acids. CDR3 residues: CAWSVGTGGEKLFF. The CDR3 nucleotides read TGTGCCTGGAGTGTTGGGACCGGCGGTGAAAAACTGTTTTTT. Complete variable domain (other parts from reference TRBV30 and TRBJ1-4): SQTIHQWPATLVQPVGSPLSLECTVEGTSNPNLYWYRQAAGRGLQLLFYSVGIGQISSEVPQNLSASRPQDRQFILSSKKLLLSDSGFYLCAWSVGTGGEKLFFGSGTQLSVL.

This sequence joins TRBV30 and TRBJ2-7, with D maybe TRBD1 (6 bases). The CDR3 has 12 amino acids. Germline V gene lookup returns CDR1 GTSNPN and CDR2 SVGIG (reference sequence). V lost 5 bases to trimming and J lost 4 bases, with 12 bases between them. The CDR3 DNA is TGTGCCTGGGACAGGACTGCTTACGAGCAGTACTTC. This gives the protein CAWDRTAYEQYF. Full variable domain (rest looked up from reference TRBV30 and TRBJ2-7): SQTIHQWPATLVQPVGSPLSLECTVEGTSNPNLYWYRQAAGRGLQLLFYSVGIGQISSEVPQNLSASRPQDRQFILSSKKLLLSDSGFYLCAWDRTAYEQYFGPGTRLTVT.

The rearrangement joins TRBV5-6 to TRBJ2-1; 11 bases line up with TRBD1. Germline CDR1 and CDR2: SGHDT and YYEEEE. Trimming at V came to 3 bases and at J to 6 bases, leaving 2 bases not matched to a gene. The CDR3 sequence is 14 residues long. CDR3 amino acids: CASSYGTGGNEQFF. In DNA, the CDR3 is TGTGCCAGCAGCTACGGGACAGGGGGCAATGAGCAGTTCTTC.

This clone was seen a few times. CDR3 sequence reads: CSVPEGTGGYTF. CDR3 nucleotide sequence: TGCAGCGTACCCGAGGGGACGGGTGGCTACACCTTC. The V and J genes are TRBV29-1 and TRBJ1-2; possible D gene TRBD1, 5 bases. Germline V gene sequence: CDR1 SQVTM, CDR2 ANQGSEA. The CDR3 has 12 amino acids. V was cut by 6 bases and J by 7 bases, with 15 bases left in between.

This clone was seen more than once but under ten times. Within the sample, other DNA sequences also encode this same CDR3. V is TRBV29-1 and J is TRBJ1-2, with TRBD1 as a possible D gene (6 bases). The CDR3 sequence is 10 residues long. The V end was cut by 4 bases, the J end by 8 bases, with 8 bases between. CDR1 is SQVTM and CDR2 is ANQGSEA in the germline V gene. CDR3 region: CSVAGQGYTF. The DNA for the CDR3 is TGCAGCGTTGCCGGACAGGGCTACACCTTC.

The chain combines TRBV27 with TRBJ1-4; the D is unclear. The CDR3 runs to 12 residues. CDR1 and CDR2 from the germline V gene are MNHEY and SMNVEV (reference sequence). Trimming left V 6 bases short and J 8 bases short, with 10 bases between. CDR3 in amino acids: CASRGSAEKLFF. The CDR3 DNA is TGTGCCAGCAGGGGGTCGGCAGAAAAACTGTTTTTT.

This clone was picked up a small number of times. The chain links TRBV6-5 to TRBJ2-3; 10 nucleotides line up with TRBD2. Germline CDR1 MNHEY, CDR2 SVGAGI. Unmatched junction bases numbered 2, after V lost 2 bases and J lost 3 bases. The CDR3 sequence is 15 residues long. CDR3 nucleotides: TGTGCCAGCAGTTACAGCGGGGGGGCAACAGATACGCAGTATTTT. Protein product: CASSYSGGATDTQYF.

This chain links TRBV14 with TRBJ1-1; D gene ambiguous. Germline values: CDR1 SGHDN, CDR2 FVKESK. The CDR3 spans 15 residues. V lost 2 bases and J lost 1, with 11 bases in between. The CDR3 here is CASSQPGRENTEAFF. The DNA for the CDR3 is TGTGCCAGCAGCCAACCCGGACGGGAGAACACTGAAGCTTTCTTT.

The chain is built from TRBV29-1 and TRBJ1-2; D may be TRBD1 (6 bases). V dropped 7 bases and J dropped 3 bases, with 15 bases sitting between them. Germline V gives CDR1 SQVTM, CDR2 ANQGSEA. The CDR3 has 13 residues. The CDR3, as DNA: TGCAGCGGATACACAGGGATTGACTATGGCTACACCTTC. Its translation is CSGYTGIDYGYTF.

The rearrangement joins TRBV2 to TRBJ2-2; D ambiguous. This CDR3 is 13 amino acids long. Germline V gives CDR1 SNHLY, CDR2 FYNNEI. The germline V and J ends were trimmed by 1 base and 7 bases, with 7 bases remaining between them. CDR3 loop: CASSEEGFGELFF. The CDR3 nucleotides read TGTGCCAGCAGTGAAGAGGGTTTCGGGGAGCTGTTTTTT.

The chain uses TRBV4-1 and TRBJ1-1; perhaps TRBD1 as D (6 bases). This CDR3 has 12 amino acids. V was shortened by 6 bases and J by 2 bases, with 7 bases between the two germline ends. Germline V gene lookup returns CDR1 MGHRA and CDR2 YSYEKL. CDR3 residues: CASRTGNTEAFF. DNA for the CDR3: TGCGCCAGCAGGACAGGAAACACTGAAGCTTTCTTT.

The chain links TRBV5-6 to TRBJ2-1; TRBD1 matches 9 bases. The CDR3 contains 16 residues. J gave up 4 bases and V 4 bases, and 9 bases lay outside the gene matches. Germline assignment: CDR1 SGHDT and CDR2 YYEEEE. The CDR3 protein is CASSKSQGAYYNEQFF. Here the CDR3 DNA reads TGTGCCAGCAGCAAGTCACAGGGGGCGTATTACAATGAGCAGTTCTTC.

This clone came up a few times. The chain has TRBV9 and TRBJ2-3; 9 bases line up with TRBD1. Germline V gene lookup returns CDR1 SGDLS and CDR2 YYNGEE. After removal of 5 bases from V and 2 bases from J, the junction contained 6 bases not matched to a gene. CDR3 size: 15 residues. CDR3 residues: CASREGQGTTDTQYF. As DNA, the CDR3 is TGTGCCAGCAGGGAAGGACAGGGGACCACAGATACGCAGTATTTT.

This clone was observed a handful of times. The rearrangement uses TRBV19 and TRBJ1-1; no reliable D call. Trimming removed 5 bases from V and 1 base from J, with 14 bases in between. The germline CDR1 and CDR2 sequences are LNHDA and SQIVND (reference sequence). The CDR3 is 15 amino acids. The CDR3 nucleotides are TGTGCCAGTAGTCCTCTGGAGAGGGCGAACACTGAAGCTTTCTTT. It is translated as CASSPLERANTEAFF. Full variable domain (outside the CDR3, taken from reference TRBV19 and TRBJ1-1): DGGITQSPKYLFRKEGQNVTLSCEQNLNHDAMYWYRQDPGQGLRLIYYSQIVNDFQKGDIAEGYSVSREKKESFPLTVTSAQKNPTAFYLCASSPLERANTEAFFGQGTRLTVV.

This chain joins TRBV30 and TRBJ2-7, with a possible D match to TRBD1 (5 bases). The CDR3 loop spans 16 amino acids. CDR1 is GTSNPN, CDR2 SVGIG, per germline (reference sequence). V was clipped by 0 bases and J by 7 bases, with 22 bases between them. The CDR3, as DNA: TGTGCCTGGAGTGTAATAAAGGGGTCCCCCGCCGGGGAGCAGTACTTC. It is translated as CAWSVIKGSPAGEQYF.